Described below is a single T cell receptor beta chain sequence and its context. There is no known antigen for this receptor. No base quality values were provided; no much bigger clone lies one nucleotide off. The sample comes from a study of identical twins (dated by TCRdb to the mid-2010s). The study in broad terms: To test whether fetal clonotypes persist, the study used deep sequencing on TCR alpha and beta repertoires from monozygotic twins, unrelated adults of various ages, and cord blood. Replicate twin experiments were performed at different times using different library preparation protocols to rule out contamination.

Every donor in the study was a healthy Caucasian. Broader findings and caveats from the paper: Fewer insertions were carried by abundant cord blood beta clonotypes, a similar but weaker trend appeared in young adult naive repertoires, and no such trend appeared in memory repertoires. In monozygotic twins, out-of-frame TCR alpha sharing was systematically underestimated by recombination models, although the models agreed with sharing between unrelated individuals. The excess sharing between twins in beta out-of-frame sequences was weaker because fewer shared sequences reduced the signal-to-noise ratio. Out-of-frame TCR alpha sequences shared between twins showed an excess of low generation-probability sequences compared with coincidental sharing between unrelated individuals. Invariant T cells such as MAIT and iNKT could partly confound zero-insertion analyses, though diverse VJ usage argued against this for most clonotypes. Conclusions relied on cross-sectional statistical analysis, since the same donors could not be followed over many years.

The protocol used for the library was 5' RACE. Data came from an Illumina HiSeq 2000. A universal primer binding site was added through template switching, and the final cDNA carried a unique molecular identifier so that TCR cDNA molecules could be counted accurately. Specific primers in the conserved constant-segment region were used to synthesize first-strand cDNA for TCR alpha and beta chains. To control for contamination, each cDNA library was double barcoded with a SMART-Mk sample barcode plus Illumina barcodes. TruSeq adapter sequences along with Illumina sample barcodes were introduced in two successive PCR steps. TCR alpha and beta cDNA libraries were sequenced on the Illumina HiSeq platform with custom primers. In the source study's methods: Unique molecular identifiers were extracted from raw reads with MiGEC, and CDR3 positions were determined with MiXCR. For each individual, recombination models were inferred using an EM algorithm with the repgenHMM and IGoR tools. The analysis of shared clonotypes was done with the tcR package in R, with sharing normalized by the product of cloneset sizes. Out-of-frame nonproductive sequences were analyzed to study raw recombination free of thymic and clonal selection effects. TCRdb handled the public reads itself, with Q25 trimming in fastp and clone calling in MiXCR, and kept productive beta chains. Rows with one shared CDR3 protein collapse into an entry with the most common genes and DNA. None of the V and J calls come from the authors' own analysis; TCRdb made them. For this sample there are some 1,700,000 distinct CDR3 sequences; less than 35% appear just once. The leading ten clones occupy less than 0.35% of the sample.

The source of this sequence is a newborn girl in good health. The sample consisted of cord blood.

The DNA sequence follows: TGCAGCGTAAGCGGGGGGGGTCGCAATGAGCAGTACTTC. Translated, it gives CSVSGGGRNEQYF. The chain uses TRBV29-1 and TRBJ2-7, and TRBD2 aligns with 10 junction nucleotides. The CDR3 goes from the cysteine to the phenylalanine over 13 residues. Left in the record is the CDR3 DNA by itself, 39 bases read in frame from the first base. CDR1 and CDR2 were assigned from the germline V gene as SQVTM and ANQGSEA. Trimming accounts for 6 bases at V and 7 bases at J, while the number of junction bases matched to no gene is 9.